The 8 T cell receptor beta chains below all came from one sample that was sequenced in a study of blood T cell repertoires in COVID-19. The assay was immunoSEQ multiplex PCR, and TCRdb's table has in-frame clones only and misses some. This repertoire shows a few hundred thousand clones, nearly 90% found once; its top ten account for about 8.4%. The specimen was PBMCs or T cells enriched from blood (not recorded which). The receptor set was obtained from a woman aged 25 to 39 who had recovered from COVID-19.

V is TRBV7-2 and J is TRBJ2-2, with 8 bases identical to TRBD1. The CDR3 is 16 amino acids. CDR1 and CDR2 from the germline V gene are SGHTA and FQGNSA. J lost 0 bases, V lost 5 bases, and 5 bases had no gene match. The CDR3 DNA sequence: TGTGCCAGCAGCCCCCAGGGGGCGACGAACACCGGGGAGCTGTTTTTT. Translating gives CASSPQGATNTGELFF. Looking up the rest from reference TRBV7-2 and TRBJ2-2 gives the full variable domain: GAGVSQSPSNKVTEKGKDVELRCDPISGHTALYWYRQSLGQGLEFLIYFQGNSAPDKSGLPSDRFSAERTGGSVSTLTIQRTQQEDSAVYLCASSPQGATNTGELFFGEGSRLTVL.

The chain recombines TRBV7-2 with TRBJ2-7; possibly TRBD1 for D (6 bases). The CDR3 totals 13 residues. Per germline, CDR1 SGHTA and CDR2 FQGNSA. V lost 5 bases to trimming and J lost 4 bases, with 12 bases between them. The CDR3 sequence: CASSIDRWYEQYF. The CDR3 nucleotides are TGTGCCAGCAGCATAGACAGGTGGTACGAGCAGTACTTC.

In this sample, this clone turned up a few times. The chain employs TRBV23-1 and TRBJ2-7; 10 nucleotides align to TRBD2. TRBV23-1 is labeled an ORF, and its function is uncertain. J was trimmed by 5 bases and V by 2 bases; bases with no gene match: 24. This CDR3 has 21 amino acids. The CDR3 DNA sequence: TGCGCCAGCAGTCAACCGGACAGGGTCGGTACGAGCGGGAGGGAATCGAACGAGCAGTACTTC. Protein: CASSQPDRVGTSGRESNEQYF.

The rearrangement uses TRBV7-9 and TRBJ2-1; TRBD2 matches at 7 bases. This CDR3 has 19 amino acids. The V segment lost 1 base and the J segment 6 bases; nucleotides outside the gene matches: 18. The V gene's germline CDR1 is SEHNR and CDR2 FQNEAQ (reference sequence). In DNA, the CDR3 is TGTGCCAGCAGCTTAGAATTTGGGCTAGCGGAGCAAGCATTCAATGAGCAGTTCTTC. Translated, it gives CASSLEFGLAEQAFNEQFF.

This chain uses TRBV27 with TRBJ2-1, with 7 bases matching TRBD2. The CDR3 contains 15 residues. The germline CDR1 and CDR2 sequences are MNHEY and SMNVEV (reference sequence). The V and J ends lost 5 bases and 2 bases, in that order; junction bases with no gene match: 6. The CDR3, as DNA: TGTGCCAGCAGTACCCTAGCGGAAACCTACAATGAGCAGTTCTTC. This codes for CASSTLAETYNEQFF.

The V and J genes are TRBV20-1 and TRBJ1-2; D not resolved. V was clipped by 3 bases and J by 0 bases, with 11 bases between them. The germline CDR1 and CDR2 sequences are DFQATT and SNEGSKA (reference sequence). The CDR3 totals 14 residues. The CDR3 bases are TGCAGTGCTAGTGGCCTTCCAGCTAACTATGGCTACACCTTC. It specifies CSASGLPANYGYTF.

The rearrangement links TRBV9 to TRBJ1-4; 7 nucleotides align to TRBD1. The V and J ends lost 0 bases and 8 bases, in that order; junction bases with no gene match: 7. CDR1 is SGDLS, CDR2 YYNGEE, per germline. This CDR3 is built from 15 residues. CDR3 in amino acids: CASSVEGGLREKLFF. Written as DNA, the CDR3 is TGTGCCAGCAGCGTAGAAGGGGGCTTGAGGGAAAAACTGTTTTTT.

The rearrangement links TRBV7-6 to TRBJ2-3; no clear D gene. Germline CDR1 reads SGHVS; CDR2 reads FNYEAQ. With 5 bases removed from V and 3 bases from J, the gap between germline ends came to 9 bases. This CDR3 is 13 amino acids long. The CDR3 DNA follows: TGTGCCAGCAGCCACGTAGAAACAGATACGCAGTATTTT. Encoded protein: CASSHVETDTQYF.